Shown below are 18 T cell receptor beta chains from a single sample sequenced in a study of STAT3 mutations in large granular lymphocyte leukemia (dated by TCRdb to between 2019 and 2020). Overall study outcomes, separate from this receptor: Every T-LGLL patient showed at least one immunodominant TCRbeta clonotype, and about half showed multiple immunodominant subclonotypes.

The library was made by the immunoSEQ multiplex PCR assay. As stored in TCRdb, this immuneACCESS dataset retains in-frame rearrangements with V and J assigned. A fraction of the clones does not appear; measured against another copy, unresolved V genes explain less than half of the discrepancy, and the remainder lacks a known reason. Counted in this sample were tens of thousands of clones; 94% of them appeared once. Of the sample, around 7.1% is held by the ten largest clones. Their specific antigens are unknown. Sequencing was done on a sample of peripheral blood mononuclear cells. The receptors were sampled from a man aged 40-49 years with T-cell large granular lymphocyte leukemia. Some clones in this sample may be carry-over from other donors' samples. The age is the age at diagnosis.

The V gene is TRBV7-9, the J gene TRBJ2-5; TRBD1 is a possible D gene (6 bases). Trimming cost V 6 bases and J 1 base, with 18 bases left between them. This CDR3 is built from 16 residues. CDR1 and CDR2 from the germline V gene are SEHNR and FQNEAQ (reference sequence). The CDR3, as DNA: TGTGCCAGCAGTTTGTGGACAGCGGATGGCCAAGAGACCCAGTACTTC. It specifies CASSLWTADGQETQYF.

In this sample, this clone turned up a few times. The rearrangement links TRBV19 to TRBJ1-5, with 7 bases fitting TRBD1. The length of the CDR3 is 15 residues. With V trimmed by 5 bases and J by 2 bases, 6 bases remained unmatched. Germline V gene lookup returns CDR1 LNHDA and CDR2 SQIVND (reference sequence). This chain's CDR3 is CASSYDGTGNQPQHF. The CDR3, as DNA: TGTGCCAGTAGTTATGACGGGACAGGCAATCAGCCCCAGCATTTT. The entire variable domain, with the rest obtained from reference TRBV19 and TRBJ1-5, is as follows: DGGITQSPKYLFRKEGQNVTLSCEQNLNHDAMYWYRQDPGQGLRLIYYSQIVNDFQKGDIAEGYSVSREKKESFPLTVTSAQKNPTAFYLCASSYDGTGNQPQHFGDGTRLSIL.

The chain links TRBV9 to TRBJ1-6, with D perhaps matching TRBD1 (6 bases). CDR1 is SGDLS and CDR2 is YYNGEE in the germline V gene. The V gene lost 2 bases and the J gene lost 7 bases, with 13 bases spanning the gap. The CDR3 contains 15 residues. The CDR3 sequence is CASSVQTGLNSPLHF. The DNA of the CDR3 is TGTGCCAGCAGCGTCCAAACAGGGTTGAATTCACCCCTCCACTTT. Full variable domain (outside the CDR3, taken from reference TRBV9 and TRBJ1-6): DSGVTQTPKHLITATGQRVTLRCSPRSGDLSVYWYQQSLDQGLQFLIQYYNGEERAKGNILERFSAQQFPDLHSELNLSSLELGDSALYFCASSVQTGLNSPLHFGNGTRLTVT.

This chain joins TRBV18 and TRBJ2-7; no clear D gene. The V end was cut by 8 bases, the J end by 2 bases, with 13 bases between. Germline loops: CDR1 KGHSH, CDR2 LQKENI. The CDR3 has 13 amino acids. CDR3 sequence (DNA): TGTGCCAGCACAACCCTCAGTCCCTACGAGCAGTACTTC. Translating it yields CASTTLSPYEQYF.

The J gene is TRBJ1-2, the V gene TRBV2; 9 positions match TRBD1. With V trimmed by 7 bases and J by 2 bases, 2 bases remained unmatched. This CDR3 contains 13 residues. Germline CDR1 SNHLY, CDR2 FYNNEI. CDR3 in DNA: TGTGCCAGCAAGGGGACAGGGAACTATGGCTACACCTTC. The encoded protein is CASKGTGNYGYTF.

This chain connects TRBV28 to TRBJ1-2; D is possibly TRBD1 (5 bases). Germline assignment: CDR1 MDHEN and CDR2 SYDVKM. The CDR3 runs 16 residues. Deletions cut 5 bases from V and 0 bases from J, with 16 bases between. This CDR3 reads CASSLPGGTANYGYTF. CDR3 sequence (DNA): TGTGCCAGCAGTCTCCCGGGGGGTACAGCTAACTATGGCTACACCTTC.

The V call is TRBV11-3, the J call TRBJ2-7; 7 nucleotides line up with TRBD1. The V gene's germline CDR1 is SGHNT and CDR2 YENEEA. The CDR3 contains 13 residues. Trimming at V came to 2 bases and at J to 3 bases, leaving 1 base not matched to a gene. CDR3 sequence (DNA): TGTGCCAGCAGCTTACGGGACAGCTACGAGCAGTACTTC. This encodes CASSLRDSYEQYF.

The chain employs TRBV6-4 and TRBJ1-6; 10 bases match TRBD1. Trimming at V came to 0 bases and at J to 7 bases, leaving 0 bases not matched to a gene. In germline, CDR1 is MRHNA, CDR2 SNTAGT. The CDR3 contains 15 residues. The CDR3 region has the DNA TGTGCCAGCAGTGACTCGACAGGGGGCAATTCACCCCTCCACTTT. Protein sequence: CASSDSTGGNSPLHF.

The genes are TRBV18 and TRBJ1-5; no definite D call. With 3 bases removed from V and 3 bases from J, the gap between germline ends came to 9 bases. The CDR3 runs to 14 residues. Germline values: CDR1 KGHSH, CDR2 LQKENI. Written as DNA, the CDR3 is TGTGCCAGCTCACCGACCGATCTCAATCAGCCCCAGCATTTT. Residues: CASSPTDLNQPQHF.

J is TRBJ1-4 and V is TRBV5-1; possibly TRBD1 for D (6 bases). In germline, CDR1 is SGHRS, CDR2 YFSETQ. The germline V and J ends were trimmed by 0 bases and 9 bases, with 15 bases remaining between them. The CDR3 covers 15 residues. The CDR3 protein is CASSLVAGVGKKLFF. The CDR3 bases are TGCGCCAGCAGCTTGGTCGCAGGGGTTGGTAAAAAACTGTTTTTT.

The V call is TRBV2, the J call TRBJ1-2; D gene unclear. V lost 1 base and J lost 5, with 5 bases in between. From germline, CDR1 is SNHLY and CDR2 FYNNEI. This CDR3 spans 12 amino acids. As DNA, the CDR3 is TGTGCCAGCAGTGAAGAGGGTTATGGCTACACCTTC. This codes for CASSEEGYGYTF.

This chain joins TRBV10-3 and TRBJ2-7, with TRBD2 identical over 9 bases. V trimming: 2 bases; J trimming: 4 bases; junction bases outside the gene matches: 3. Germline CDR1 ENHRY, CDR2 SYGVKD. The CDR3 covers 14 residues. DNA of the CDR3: TGTGCCATCAGTGAGGGCGGGGGGGCATACGAGCAGTACTTC. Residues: CAISEGGGAYEQYF.

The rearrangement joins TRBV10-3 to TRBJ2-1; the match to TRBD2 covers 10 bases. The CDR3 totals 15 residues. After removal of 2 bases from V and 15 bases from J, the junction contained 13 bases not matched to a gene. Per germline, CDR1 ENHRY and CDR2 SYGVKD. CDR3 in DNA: TGTGCCATCAGTGAGGATAGCGGGGGGCTCCGGATTCTGTTCTTC. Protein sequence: CAISEDSGGLRILFF.

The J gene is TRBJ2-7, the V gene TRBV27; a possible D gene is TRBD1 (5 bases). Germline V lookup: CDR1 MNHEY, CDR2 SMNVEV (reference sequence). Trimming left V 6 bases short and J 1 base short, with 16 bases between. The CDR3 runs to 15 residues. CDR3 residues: CASRGRMGQSYEQYF. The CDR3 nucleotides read TGTGCCAGCAGGGGTCGGATGGGGCAGTCCTACGAGCAGTACTTC.

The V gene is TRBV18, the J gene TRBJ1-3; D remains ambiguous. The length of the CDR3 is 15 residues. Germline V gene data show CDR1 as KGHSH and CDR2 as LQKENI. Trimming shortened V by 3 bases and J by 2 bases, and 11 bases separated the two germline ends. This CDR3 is CASSPEIRTGNTIYF. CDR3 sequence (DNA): TGTGCCAGCTCACCGGAGATTCGGACTGGAAACACCATATATTTT.

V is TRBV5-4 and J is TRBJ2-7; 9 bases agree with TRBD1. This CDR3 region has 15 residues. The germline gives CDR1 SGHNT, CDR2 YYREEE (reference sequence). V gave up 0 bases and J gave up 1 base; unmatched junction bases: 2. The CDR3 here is CASSLAGQGSYEQYF. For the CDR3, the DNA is TGTGCCAGCAGCTTGGCGGGACAGGGTTCCTACGAGCAGTACTTC.

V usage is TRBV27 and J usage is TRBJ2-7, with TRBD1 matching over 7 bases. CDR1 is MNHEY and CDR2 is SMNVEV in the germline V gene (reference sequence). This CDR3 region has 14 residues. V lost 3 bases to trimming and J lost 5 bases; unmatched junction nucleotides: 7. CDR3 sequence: CASSFDRVGNEQYF. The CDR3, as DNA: TGTGCCAGCAGTTTCGACAGGGTGGGAAACGAGCAGTACTTC.

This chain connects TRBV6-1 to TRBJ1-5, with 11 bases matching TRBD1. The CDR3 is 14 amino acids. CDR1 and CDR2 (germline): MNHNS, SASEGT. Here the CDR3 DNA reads TGTGGAACCTGGACAGGGGGCATCTATCAGCCCCAGCATTTT. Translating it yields CGTWTGGIYQPQHF.